This T cell receptor (beta chain) was documented in a study of molecular identifiers for immune sequencing clone quantification. A CD8+CD4-CCR7+CD45RA+ gate was used to sort naive CD8 T cells. This clonotype was observed at least ten times. The use of previously described methods and listed TCR primers produced the bulk TCR libraries. TCRdb reanalysed the PCR reads using MiXCR and keeps one entry per CDR3 protein. The sample carries about 640,000 distinct CDR3 sequences, about 20% recorded once. This sequence was found in a human donor in good health. Some libraries in this study had Jurkat cell RNA spiked in. The source material was naive CD8+ T cells from blood, with Jurkat cell RNA spiked in. Subset described: FACS-sorted CD8+CD4-CCR7+CD45RA+ naive T cells.

CDR3 DNA sequence: TGTGCCAGCAGCTCCTTTCAGGCCCTTCGTTCTGGAAACACCATATATTTT. Protein sequence: CASSSFQALRSGNTIYF. This chain connects TRBV7-9 to TRBJ1-3; D is undetermined. Trimming cost V 4 bases and J 1 base, with 17 bases left between them. Looked up from germline, CDR1 is SEHNR and CDR2 is FQNEAQ (reference sequence). This CDR3 is 17 amino acids long. The whole variable domain, remainder taken from reference TRBV7-9 and TRBJ1-3, is DTGVSQNPRHKITKRGQNVTFRCDPISEHNRLYWYRQTLGQGPEFLTYFQNEAQLEKSRLLSDRFSAERPKGSFSTLEIQRTEQGDSAMYLCASSSFQALRSGNTIYFGEGSWLTVV.